This TCR beta chain was obtained from a study of T cell responses to AZD1222 COVID-19 vaccine. Here immunoSEQ multiplex PCR was the method, and the copy in TCRdb shows in-frame clones only, minus some. The table records about 130,000 clones, around 85% of them present only once. Trimming removed 4 bases at V and 0 bases at J, with 11 bases between. From germline, CDR1 is SGHDT and CDR2 YYEEEE. The CDR3 is 15 residues long. Worth noting for this clone: Its antigen remains unknown.

Broader study findings: Clonal diversity may have been underestimated in mostly white British donors. Spike-specific TCR breadth and depth went up after people got two AZD1222 doses.

The TCR sequence derives from an adult in good health. The rearrangement links TRBV5-6 to TRBJ1-5; no definite D call. The sample in question was peripheral blood, obtained on day 0 of AZD1222 vaccination. CDR3 in DNA: TGTGCCAGCAGCAAAATCGCCCATAGCAATCAGCCCCAGCATTTT. It encodes CASSKIAHSNQPQHF.